The 21 T cell receptor beta chains below all came from one sample that was sequenced in a study of blood T cell repertoires in COVID-19. Profiled with immunoSEQ multiplex PCR; TCRdb holds only in-frame clones, not every one. Among some 230,000 clones listed, 80% to 85% were seen once. The sequenced sample was peripheral blood. The receptors derive from a woman aged 80 or over with COVID-19, enrolled during active disease.

The chain employs TRBV3-1 (or the pseudogene TRBV3-2) and TRBJ1-3, with TRBD1 identical over 11 bases. V dropped 5 bases and J dropped 3; count of bases not matched to a gene: 3. This CDR3 spans 15 amino acids. Looked up from germline, CDR1 is LGHDT and CDR2 is YNNKEL (reference sequence). CDR3 nucleotides: TGTGCCAGCAGCAGGGACAGGGGGAATGGAAACACCATATATTTT. This sequence encodes CASSRDRGNGNTIYF.

In its sample, this clone was seen a few times. The chain employs TRBV28 and TRBJ1-2; a weak D match, TRBD1 (5 bases). CDR3 length equals 16 residues. Trimming removed 6 bases from V and 7 bases from J, with 24 bases in between. Germline V gene data show CDR1 as MDHEN and CDR2 as SYDVKM. The CDR3 protein is CASSSAGWRGFRGYTF. DNA for the CDR3: TGTGCCAGCAGCTCCGCTGGCTGGCGGGGGTTTCGTGGCTACACCTTC.

This clone was counted only a few times. CDR3 nucleotides: TGTGCCTGGAGTGTGGGACAGGGTAGCGTTTCCGCCTACGAGCAGTACTTC. Its protein is CAWSVGQGSVSAYEQYF. The genes are TRBV30 and TRBJ2-7, with 9 bases that match TRBD1. Germline CDR1 reads GTSNPN; CDR2 reads SVGIG (reference sequence). V trimming: 0 bases; J trimming: 2 bases; junction bases outside the gene matches: 11. The CDR3 has 17 residues. The entire variable domain, with the rest obtained from reference TRBV30 and TRBJ2-7, is as follows: SQTIHQWPATLVQPVGSPLSLECTVEGTSNPNLYWYRQAAGRGLQLLFYSVGIGQISSEVPQNLSASRPQDRQFILSSKKLLLSDSGFYLCAWSVGQGSVSAYEQYFGPGTRLTVT.

The CDR3, as DNA: TGTGCCAGCAGTTACACGCGAACTAACTATGGCTACACCTTC. It is translated as CASSYTRTNYGYTF. The rearrangement uses TRBV6-5 and TRBJ1-2; no definite D call. The CDR3 is 14 amino acids. V shed 2 bases and J shed 0 bases, with 7 bases lying between them. Germline CDR1 is MNHEY and CDR2 is SVGAGI.

The chain recombines TRBV5-3 with TRBJ1-5, with D uncertain. TRBV5-3 is identified as an open reading frame with a role that is uncertain. Trimming removed 1 base at V and 8 bases at J, with 16 bases between. CDR3 length equals 15 residues. CDR3: CARSLPGPPGEPQHF. CDR3 sequence (DNA): TGTGCCAGAAGCTTGCCCGGCCCTCCCGGGGAGCCCCAGCATTTT.

The CDR3 region is CASSFPGTGGGYTF. CDR3 DNA sequence: TGTGCCAGCAGCTTTCCCGGGACAGGGGGTGGCTACACCTTC. The chain employs TRBV5-6 and TRBJ1-2, with 11 bases lining up with TRBD1. The CDR3 is 14 amino acids. The germline V gene has CDR1 SGHDT and CDR2 YYEEEE. The V segment lost 2 bases and the J segment 7 bases; nucleotides outside the gene matches: 4. Variable domain in full (rest from reference TRBV5-6 and TRBJ1-2): DAGVTQSPTHLIKTRGQQVTLRCSPKSGHDTVSWYQQALGQGPQFIFQYYEEEERQRGNFPDRFSGHQFPNYSSELNVNALLLGDSALYLCASSFPGTGGGYTFGSGTRLTVV.

J is TRBJ1-6 and V is TRBV5-1; a weak D match, TRBD1 (6 bases). Germline V CDR1 and CDR2: SGHRS, YFSETQ. The CDR3 loop spans 15 amino acids. The germline V and J ends were trimmed by 0 bases and 7 bases, with 11 bases remaining between them. Written as DNA, the CDR3 is TGCGCCAGCAGCTTGGTTTCAGGGGCCAATTCACCCCTCCACTTT. Its translation is CASSLVSGANSPLHF.

The rearrangement joins TRBV11-3 to TRBJ1-4; D unclear. Germline CDR1 reads SGHNT; CDR2 reads YENEEA. The CDR3 runs to 15 residues. V lost 0 bases, J lost 1 base, and 6 bases lay in between. The CDR3 DNA reads TGTGCCAGCAGCTTAGACGGAGGAACTAATGAAAAACTGTTTTTT. It encodes CASSLDGGTNEKLFF. Looking up the rest from reference TRBV11-3 and TRBJ1-4 gives the full variable domain: EAGVVQSPRYKIIEKKQPVAFWCNPISGHNTLYWYLQNLGQGPELLIRYENEEAVDDSQLPKDRFSAERLKGVDSTLKIQPAELGDSAVYLCASSLDGGTNEKLFFGSGTQLSVL.

J is TRBJ2-7 and V is TRBV3-1 (or the pseudogene TRBV3-2); unclear D gene. The germline V gene has CDR1 LGHDT and CDR2 YNNKEL (reference sequence). V was cut by 3 bases and J by 0 bases, with 9 bases left in between. This CDR3 is built from 14 residues. The CDR3 loop is CASSQRGISYEQYF. The CDR3 nucleotides read TGTGCCAGCAGCCAGCGCGGAATCTCCTACGAGCAGTACTTC.

The chain employs TRBV7-2 and TRBJ2-1; 12 bases align to TRBD2. The CDR3 has 15 residues. Trimming removed 5 bases from V and 9 bases from J; junction bases left unmatched: 8. From germline, CDR1 is SGHTA and CDR2 FQGNSA. CDR3 DNA: TGTGCCAGCAGCCAGCTAGCGGGAGGGCCTGGTGAGCAGTTCTTC. Amino acid sequence: CASSQLAGGPGEQFF.

This chain links TRBV7-2 with TRBJ2-5, with no clear D. The germline V and J ends were trimmed by 2 bases and 2 bases, with 6 bases remaining between them. This CDR3 is built from 13 residues. The germline V gene has CDR1 SGHTA and CDR2 FQGNSA. The CDR3 is CASSLLRQETQYF. DNA of the CDR3: TGTGCCAGCAGCTTACTCCGGCAAGAGACCCAGTACTTC.

The rearrangement joins TRBV19 to TRBJ2-2; 15 bases agree with TRBD2. Germline V lookup: CDR1 LNHDA, CDR2 SQIVND (reference sequence). There are 15 residues in the CDR3. The ends lost 8 bases at V and 4 bases at J; junction bases unmatched: 2. The CDR3 DNA is TGTGCCAGTCGGACTAGCGGGAGGGCCACCGGGGAGCTGTTTTTT. Protein sequence: CASRTSGRATGELFF.

V usage is TRBV6-5 and J usage is TRBJ2-7; tentative D call: TRBD2 (6 bases). Germline lookup yields CDR1 MNHEY and CDR2 SVGAGI. Trimming left V 4 bases short and J 5 bases short, with 15 bases between. The CDR3 extends over 14 amino acids. The CDR3 loop reads CASSSPGLPNEQYF. The CDR3 DNA reads as TGTGCCAGCAGTTCGCCGGGACTCCCAAACGAGCAGTACTTC.

V and J are TRBV5-8 and TRBJ1-2, with D unclear. Trimming took 5 bases from V and 7 from J, leaving 15 bases between them. Germline CDR1 SGHTS, CDR2 YDEGEE. This CDR3 has 13 amino acids. CDR3 nucleotides: TGTGCCAGCAGACCGGGTAGCCTCGGTGGCTACACCTTC. Protein product: CASRPGSLGGYTF. Looking up the rest from reference TRBV5-8 and TRBJ1-2 gives the full variable domain: EAGVTQSPTHLIKTRGQQATLRCSPISGHTSVYWYQQALGLGLQFLLWYDEGEERNRGNFPPRFSGRQFPNYSSELNVNALELEDSALYLCASRPGSLGGYTFGSGTRLTVV.

The CDR3 bases are TGTGCCAGCACCCTGGCAGGGTCATTAGTCGCTGAAGCTTTCTTT. Translated, it gives CASTLAGSLVAEAFF. The V call is TRBV6-6, the J call TRBJ1-1; maybe TRBD1 (5 bases). The ends were cut back, 7 bases at V and 6 bases at J, with 21 bases in the middle. Germline CDR1 and CDR2: MNHNY and SVGAGI (reference sequence). This CDR3 comprises 15 residues.

The chain combines TRBV18 with TRBJ2-2; 10 bases map to TRBD1. Germline assignment: CDR1 KGHSH and CDR2 LQKENI. V shed 3 bases and J 6 bases; nucleotides not matched to a gene: 10. CDR3 length: 17 amino acids. CDR3 bases: TGTGCCAGCTCACCGCGATCCGGGACAGGGGCCCCCGGGGAGCTGTTTTTT. Encoded protein: CASSPRSGTGAPGELFF.

This clone was found a few times. An end of the junction differs from the germline gene, which may be a read error. V and J are TRBV5-5 and TRBJ1-3; 8 nucleotides match TRBD1. Germline V gene sequence: CDR1 SGHKS, CDR2 YYEKEE (reference sequence). This CDR3 spans 15 amino acids. The CDR3 spells CASSPRGGQDLPGRF. The CDR3, as DNA: TGTGCCAGCAGTCCCCGAGGGGGACAGGACCTCCCTGGGCGATTT.

V usage is TRBV6-1 and J usage is TRBJ1-5; possible D gene TRBD1, 6 bases. Per germline, CDR1 MNHNS and CDR2 SASEGT. The length of the CDR3 is 17 residues. V gave up 4 bases and J gave up 0 bases, with 16 bases separating them. The DNA for the CDR3 is TGTGCCAGCAGTGGTACAGGGAACGGACTTAGCAATCAGCCCCAGCATTTT. Protein product: CASSGTGNGLSNQPQHF.

The V and J genes are TRBV24-1 and TRBJ1-2, with 10 bases lining up with TRBD1. Germline CDR1 reads KGHDR; CDR2 reads SFDVKD. The CDR3 contains 14 residues. V was pared by 3 bases and J by 7 bases, with 4 bases of the junction left unmatched. CDR3 amino acids: CATSDRRDRGGYTF. The CDR3 bases are TGTGCCACCAGTGATCGCCGGGACAGGGGTGGCTACACCTTC.

The chain recombines TRBV7-8 with TRBJ2-6; a possible D gene is TRBD2 (7 bases). The CDR3 totals 17 residues. Germline CDR1 and CDR2: SGHVS and FQNEAQ. The V end lost 4 bases, the J end lost 3 bases, and 16 bases lay between the germline ends. The CDR3 loop is CASSSRGARGGANVLTF. The CDR3 coding sequence is TGTGCCAGCAGCTCCCGGGGGGCTAGAGGTGGGGCCAACGTCCTGACTTTC.

Here the CDR3 DNA reads TGTGCCAGCTCCGCCGGGGGGTCCTCCTACGAGCAGTACTTC. It yields the protein CASSAGGSSYEQYF. The chain couples TRBV18 to TRBJ2-7; 7 nucleotides align to TRBD2. Germline lookup yields CDR1 KGHSH and CDR2 LQKENI. The CDR3 is 14 residues long. V lost 6 bases, J lost 0 bases, and 5 bases stayed unmatched.